A single sample is the source of the 20 T cell receptor beta chains below, sequenced in a study of CD8 T cells in ankylosing spondylitis. TCRdb fed the 5' RACE reads into MiXCR, producing one record per CDR3 protein. The repertoire has a few hundred thousand distinct CDR3 sequences, less than 25% of them found once; the top ten carry about 3.7%. Specimen: blood, either unsorted or a sorted T cell fraction (not recorded which). Receptors were obtained from a female donor with ankylosing spondylitis or in good health (not recorded which).

The rearrangement uses TRBV12-3 or TRBV12-4 and TRBJ2-1; 7 bases fit TRBD2. V was clipped by 10 bases and J by 9 bases; unmatched bases: 15. The CDR3 totals 14 residues. Here the CDR3 DNA reads TGTGCCACCGAGTCGGGGACTACCATGAGTGAGCAGTTCTTC. Amino acid sequence: CATESGTTMSEQFF.

This clonotype has a handful of counts. The chain links TRBV7-6 to TRBJ2-7; D is perhaps TRBD1 or TRBD2 (5 bases each). The CDR3 consists of 15 residues. V lost 5 bases to trimming and J lost 7 bases, with 21 bases between them. Germline-derived CDR1 and CDR2 are SGHVS and FNYEAQ. The CDR3 region has the DNA TGTGCCAGCAGCGCCGTCCGGGGACCTCTGGGTGAGCAGTACTTC. This gives the protein CASSAVRGPLGEQYF. Variable domain in full (rest from reference TRBV7-6 and TRBJ2-7): GAGVSQSPRYKVTKRGQDVALRCDPISGHVSLYWYRQALGQGPEFLTYFNYEAQQDKSGLPNDRFSAERPEGSISTLTIQRTEQRDSAMYRCASSAVRGPLGEQYFGPGTRLTVT.

This rearrangement joins TRBV27 to TRBJ1-5; D is unresolved. Trimming removed 6 bases at V and 1 base at J, with 7 bases between. Germline V lookup: CDR1 MNHEY, CDR2 SMNVEV (reference sequence). The CDR3 is made up of 13 amino acids. CDR3 sequence reads: CASRGLSNQPQHF. The CDR3, as DNA: TGTGCCAGCAGAGGACTGAGCAATCAGCCCCAGCATTTT.

This clonotype was seen only a few times. This rearrangement joins TRBV7-6 to TRBJ2-2, with D unclear. The CDR3 loop spans 15 amino acids. Germline-derived CDR1 and CDR2 are SGHVS and FNYEAQ. V dropped 3 bases and J dropped 7 bases, with 15 bases sitting between them. The chain's CDR3 is CASSFAIGVGGELFF. The CDR3 nucleotides read TGTGCCAGCAGCTTCGCTATAGGCGTGGGCGGGGAGCTGTTTTTT.

The V call is TRBV12-5, the J call TRBJ1-5; the match to TRBD1 covers 9 bases. V gave up 3 bases and J gave up 6 bases; unmatched junction bases: 3. This CDR3 region has 14 residues. The germline V gene encodes CDR1 LGHNT and CDR2 FRNRAP. CDR3 nucleotides: TGTGCTAGTGGTTTCGGACAGGGGAGTCAGCCCCAGCATTTT. This translates into CASGFGQGSQPQHF.

The gene calls are TRBV6-2 or TRBV6-3 and TRBJ2-2; D gene ambiguous. The V gene lost 4 bases and the J gene lost 2 bases, with 8 bases spanning the gap. CDR1 is MNHEY and CDR2 is SVGEGT in the germline V gene. This CDR3 spans 14 amino acids. The chain's CDR3 is CASSSHKNTGELFF. The CDR3 DNA reads as TGTGCCAGCAGTTCCCACAAAAACACCGGGGAGCTGTTTTTT.

The rearrangement links TRBV7-2 to TRBJ1-1; D may be TRBD1 (6 bases). Deletions cut 5 bases from V and 8 bases from J, with 18 bases between. Per germline, CDR1 SGHTA and CDR2 FQGNSA. The CDR3 covers 14 residues. The CDR3 nucleotides are TGTGCCAGCAGCCTAAACCTTAGGGGGGGGGAAGCTTTCTTT. This encodes CASSLNLRGGEAFF. The full variable domain, rest sourced from reference TRBV7-2 and TRBJ1-1, is GAGVSQSPSNKVTEKGKDVELRCDPISGHTALYWYRQSLGQGLEFLIYFQGNSAPDKSGLPSDRFSAERTGGSVSTLTIQRTQQEDSAVYLCASSLNLRGGEAFFGQGTRLTVV.

The CDR3 sequence is CASSPLSTGTGLQETQYF. The CDR3 nucleotides read TGTGCCAGCAGTCCCCTTTCAACCGGGACAGGACTCCAAGAGACCCAGTACTTC. The genes are TRBV27 and TRBJ2-5; 8 nucleotides line up with TRBD1. Per the germline V gene, CDR1 is MNHEY and CDR2 is SMNVEV (reference sequence). V trimming: 5 bases; J trimming: 1 base; junction bases outside the gene matches: 15. CDR3 length equals 18 residues.

J is TRBJ2-1 and V is TRBV7-2; 9 bases fit TRBD1. The V gene end was trimmed by 2 bases and the J gene end by 3 bases; junction bases not matched to a gene: 14. The CDR3 is made up of 19 amino acids. CDR1 is SGHTA and CDR2 is FQGNSA in the germline V gene. The CDR3 reads CASSLRGQGGLYLYNEQFF. CDR3 in DNA: TGTGCCAGCAGCTTACGGGGACAGGGTGGCCTCTACCTCTACAATGAGCAGTTCTTC.

There are a few counts of this clonotype. The rearrangement uses TRBV15 and TRBJ2-7; maybe TRBD2 (6 bases). The germline CDR1 and CDR2 sequences are LNHNV and YYDKDF (reference sequence). Trimming left V 8 bases short and J 4 bases short, with 18 bases between. CDR3 length: 14 amino acids. The CDR3 reads CATSLGGGLYEQYF. Written as DNA, the CDR3 is TGTGCCACCTCATTGGGGGGAGGTTTATACGAGCAGTACTTC.

This clonotype showed up many times. CDR3 bases: TGTGCCAGCAGCCTAAGGGACAGGGCAACCTACGAGCAGTACTTC. Encoded protein: CASSLRDRATYEQYF. The chain has TRBV7-8 and TRBJ2-7; 9 positions agree with TRBD1. The CDR3 extends over 15 amino acids. V was clipped by 5 bases and J by 2 bases; unmatched bases: 7. Germline CDR1 SGHVS, CDR2 FQNEAQ.

This chain connects TRBV28 to TRBJ2-7; D remains ambiguous. There are 15 residues in the CDR3. Germline V gene lookup returns CDR1 MDHEN and CDR2 SYDVKM. V was shortened by 5 bases and J by 3 bases, with 17 bases between the two germline ends. The chain's CDR3 is CASSPLGVGIYEQYF. As DNA, the CDR3 is TGTGCCAGCAGTCCCCTGGGTGTGGGTATCTACGAGCAGTACTTC. The complete variable domain, with remaining parts taken from reference TRBV28 and TRBJ2-7, reads DVKVTQSSRYLVKRTGEKVFLECVQDMDHENMFWYRQDPGLGLRLIYFSYDVKMKEKGDIPEGYSVSREKKERFSLILESASTNQTSMYLCASSPLGVGIYEQYFGPGTRLTVT.

The J gene is TRBJ1-1, the V gene TRBV5-6; D is possibly TRBD1 (6 bases). The CDR3 has 13 amino acids. V was clipped by 4 bases and J by 3 bases, with 10 bases between them. CDR1 and CDR2 from the germline V gene are SGHDT and YYEEEE. The CDR3 region has the DNA TGTGCCAGCAGCCCGGACAGCTACACTGAAGCTTTCTTT. Its translation: CASSPDSYTEAFF.

J is TRBJ2-3 and V is TRBV7-9; 10 bases match TRBD2. The CDR3 runs to 16 residues. Germline V CDR1 and CDR2: SEHNR, FQNEAQ (reference sequence). The ends lost 5 bases at V and 4 bases at J; junction bases unmatched: 9. CDR3 amino acids: CASSILAGVVPDTQYF. DNA for the CDR3: TGTGCCAGCAGCATCCTAGCGGGAGTAGTGCCAGATACGCAGTATTTT.

This clonotype was observed a handful of times. The chain is built from TRBV29-1 and TRBJ2-3; 9 bases map to TRBD1. Germline CDR1 reads SQVTM; CDR2 reads ANQGSEA. J gave up 4 bases and V 6 bases, and 5 bases lay outside the gene matches. This CDR3 has 13 amino acids. The CDR3 protein is CSVVTGGADTQYF. The CDR3 bases are TGCAGCGTCGTGACAGGGGGGGCAGATACGCAGTATTTT.

This clonotype was recorded a few times. DNA for the CDR3: TGTGCTAGTGGTTTGGGGACGGAATCCTACGAGCAGTACTTC. Protein product: CASGLGTESYEQYF. This chain joins TRBV12-5 and TRBJ2-7; D is ambiguous. CDR1 is LGHNT and CDR2 is FRNRAP in the germline V gene. CDR3 length: 14 residues. Trimming took off 1 base at V and 1 base at J, with 8 bases between the two ends.

Ten or more counts support this clonotype. The rearrangement links TRBV7-8 to TRBJ2-7; D not certain. Trimming removed 0 bases from V and 7 bases from J, with 10 bases in between. The CDR3 runs 13 residues. Per germline, CDR1 SGHVS and CDR2 FQNEAQ. The DNA of the CDR3 is TGTGCCAGCAGCTTAGCTCCCCAGAGGGAGCAGTACTTC. Residues: CASSLAPQREQYF. Supplemented by reference TRBV7-8 and TRBJ2-7, the full variable domain reads GAGVSQSPRYKVAKRGQDVALRCDPISGHVSLFWYQQALGQGPEFLTYFQNEAQLDKSGLPSDRFFAERPEGSVSTLKIQRTQQEDSAVYLCASSLAPQREQYFGPGTRLTVT.

This chain joins TRBV20-1 and TRBJ2-7; D is uncertain. V was cut by 0 bases and J by 4 bases, with 19 bases left in between. Germline V gene sequence: CDR1 DFQATT, CDR2 SNEGSKA (reference sequence). This CDR3 is built from 16 residues. The CDR3 reads CSARDITTDLRYEQYF. CDR3 DNA sequence: TGCAGTGCTAGAGATATAACTACCGACCTACGGTACGAGCAGTACTTC.

This clonotype appeared a few times. The chain has TRBV7-3 and TRBJ2-1; D is ambiguous. This CDR3 contains 16 residues. V was pared by 5 bases and J by 0 bases, with 14 bases between. CDR1 is SGHTA, CDR2 FQGTGA, per germline. The CDR3 DNA is TGTGCCAGCAGCCCCTTCAGGCTGGCCTCCTACAATGAGCAGTTCTTC. Protein sequence: CASSPFRLASYNEQFF.

V is TRBV7-6 and J is TRBJ2-5; a possible D gene is TRBD1 (6 bases). CDR1 and CDR2 (germline): SGHVS, FNYEAQ. CDR3 length: 15 amino acids. Trimming shortened V by 5 bases and J by 5 bases, and 18 bases separated the two germline ends. Written as DNA, the CDR3 is TGTGCCAGCAGCCACCTACTAGGGACAAGGGAGACCCAGTACTTC. Its protein product is CASSHLLGTRETQYF.